What follows is one TCR beta chain and its context. This sample stems from a study of blood T cell repertoires in COVID-19. Background on the study: Sites in the United States, Italy and Spain provided acute and convalescent COVID-19 samples.

Data came from immunoSEQ multiplex PCR; TCRdb stores just in-frame clones and leaves some out. The sample contains fewer than 55,000 clones, roughly 83% of which appear only once. Germline V gives CDR1 MDHEN, CDR2 SYDVKM. CDR3 size: 17 residues. V lost 5 bases and J 7 bases, leaving 24 bases between the germline ends. The sample was peripheral blood. The chain couples TRBV28 to TRBJ1-5, with D uncertain. This sequence originates from a woman aged 55 to 70 with acute or convalescent COVID-19. The CDR3 DNA reads TGTGCCAGCAGTCCAGTCAGTACGGGATTGCAGAGACAGCCCCAGCATTTT. Protein: CASSPVSTGLQRQPQHF.